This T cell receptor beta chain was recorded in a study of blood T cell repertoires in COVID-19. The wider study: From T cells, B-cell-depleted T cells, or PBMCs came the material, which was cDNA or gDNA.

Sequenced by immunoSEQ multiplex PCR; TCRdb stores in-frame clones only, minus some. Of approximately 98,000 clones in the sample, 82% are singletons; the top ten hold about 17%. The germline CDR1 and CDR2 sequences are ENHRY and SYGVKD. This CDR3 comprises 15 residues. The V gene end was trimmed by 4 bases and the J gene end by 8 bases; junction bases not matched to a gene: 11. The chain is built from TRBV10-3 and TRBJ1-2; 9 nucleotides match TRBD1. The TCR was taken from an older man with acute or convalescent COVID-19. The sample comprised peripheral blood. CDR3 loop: CAISGAPGTGNGYTF. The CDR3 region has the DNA TGTGCCATCAGTGGGGCCCCCGGGACAGGGAACGGCTACACCTTC.